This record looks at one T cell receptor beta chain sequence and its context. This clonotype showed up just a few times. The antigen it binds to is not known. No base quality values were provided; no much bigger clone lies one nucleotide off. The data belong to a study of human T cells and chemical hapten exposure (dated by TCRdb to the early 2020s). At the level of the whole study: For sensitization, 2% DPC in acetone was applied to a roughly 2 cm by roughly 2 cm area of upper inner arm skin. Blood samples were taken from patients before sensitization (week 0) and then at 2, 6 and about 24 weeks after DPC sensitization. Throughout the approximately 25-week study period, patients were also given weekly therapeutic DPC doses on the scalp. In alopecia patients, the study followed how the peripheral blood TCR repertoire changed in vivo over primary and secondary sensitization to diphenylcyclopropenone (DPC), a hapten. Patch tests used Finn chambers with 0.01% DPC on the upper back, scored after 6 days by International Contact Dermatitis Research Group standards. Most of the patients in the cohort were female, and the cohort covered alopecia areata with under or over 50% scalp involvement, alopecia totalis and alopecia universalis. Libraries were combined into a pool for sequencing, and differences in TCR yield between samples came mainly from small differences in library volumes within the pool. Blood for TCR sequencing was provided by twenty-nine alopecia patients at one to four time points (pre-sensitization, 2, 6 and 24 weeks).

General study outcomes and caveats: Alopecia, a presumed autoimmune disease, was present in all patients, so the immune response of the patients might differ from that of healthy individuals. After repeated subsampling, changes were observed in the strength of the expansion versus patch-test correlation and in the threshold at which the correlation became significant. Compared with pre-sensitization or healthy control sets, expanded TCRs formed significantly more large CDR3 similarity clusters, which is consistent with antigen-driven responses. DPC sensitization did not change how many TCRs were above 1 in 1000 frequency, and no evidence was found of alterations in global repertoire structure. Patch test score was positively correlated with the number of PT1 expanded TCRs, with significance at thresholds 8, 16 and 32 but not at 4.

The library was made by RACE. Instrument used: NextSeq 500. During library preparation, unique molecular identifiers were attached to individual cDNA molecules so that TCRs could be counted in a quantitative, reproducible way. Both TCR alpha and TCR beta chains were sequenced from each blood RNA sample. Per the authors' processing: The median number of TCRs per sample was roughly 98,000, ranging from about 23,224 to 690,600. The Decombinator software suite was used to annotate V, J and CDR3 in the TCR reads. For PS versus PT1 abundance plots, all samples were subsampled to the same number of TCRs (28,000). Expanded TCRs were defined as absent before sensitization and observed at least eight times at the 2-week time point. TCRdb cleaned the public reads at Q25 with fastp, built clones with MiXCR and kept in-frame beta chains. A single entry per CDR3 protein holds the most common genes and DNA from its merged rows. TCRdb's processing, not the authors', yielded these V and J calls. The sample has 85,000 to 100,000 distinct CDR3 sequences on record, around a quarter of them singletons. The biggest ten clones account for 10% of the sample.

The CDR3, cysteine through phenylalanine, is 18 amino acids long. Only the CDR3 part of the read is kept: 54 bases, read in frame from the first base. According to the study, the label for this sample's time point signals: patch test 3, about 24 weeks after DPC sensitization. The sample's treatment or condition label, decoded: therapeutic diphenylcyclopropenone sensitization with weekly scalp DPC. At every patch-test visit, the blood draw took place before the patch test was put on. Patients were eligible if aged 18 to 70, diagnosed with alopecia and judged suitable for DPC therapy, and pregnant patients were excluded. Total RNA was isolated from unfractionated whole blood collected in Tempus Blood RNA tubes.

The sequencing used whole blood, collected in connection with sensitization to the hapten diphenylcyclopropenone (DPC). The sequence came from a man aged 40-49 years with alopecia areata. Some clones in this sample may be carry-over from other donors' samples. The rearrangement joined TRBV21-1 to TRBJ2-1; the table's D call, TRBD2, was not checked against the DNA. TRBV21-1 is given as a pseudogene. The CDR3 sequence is CASSKGVTSPFGDNEQFF. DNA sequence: TGTGCCAGCAGCAAAGGGGTGACTAGCCCTTTTGGAGACAATGAGCAGTTCTTC.